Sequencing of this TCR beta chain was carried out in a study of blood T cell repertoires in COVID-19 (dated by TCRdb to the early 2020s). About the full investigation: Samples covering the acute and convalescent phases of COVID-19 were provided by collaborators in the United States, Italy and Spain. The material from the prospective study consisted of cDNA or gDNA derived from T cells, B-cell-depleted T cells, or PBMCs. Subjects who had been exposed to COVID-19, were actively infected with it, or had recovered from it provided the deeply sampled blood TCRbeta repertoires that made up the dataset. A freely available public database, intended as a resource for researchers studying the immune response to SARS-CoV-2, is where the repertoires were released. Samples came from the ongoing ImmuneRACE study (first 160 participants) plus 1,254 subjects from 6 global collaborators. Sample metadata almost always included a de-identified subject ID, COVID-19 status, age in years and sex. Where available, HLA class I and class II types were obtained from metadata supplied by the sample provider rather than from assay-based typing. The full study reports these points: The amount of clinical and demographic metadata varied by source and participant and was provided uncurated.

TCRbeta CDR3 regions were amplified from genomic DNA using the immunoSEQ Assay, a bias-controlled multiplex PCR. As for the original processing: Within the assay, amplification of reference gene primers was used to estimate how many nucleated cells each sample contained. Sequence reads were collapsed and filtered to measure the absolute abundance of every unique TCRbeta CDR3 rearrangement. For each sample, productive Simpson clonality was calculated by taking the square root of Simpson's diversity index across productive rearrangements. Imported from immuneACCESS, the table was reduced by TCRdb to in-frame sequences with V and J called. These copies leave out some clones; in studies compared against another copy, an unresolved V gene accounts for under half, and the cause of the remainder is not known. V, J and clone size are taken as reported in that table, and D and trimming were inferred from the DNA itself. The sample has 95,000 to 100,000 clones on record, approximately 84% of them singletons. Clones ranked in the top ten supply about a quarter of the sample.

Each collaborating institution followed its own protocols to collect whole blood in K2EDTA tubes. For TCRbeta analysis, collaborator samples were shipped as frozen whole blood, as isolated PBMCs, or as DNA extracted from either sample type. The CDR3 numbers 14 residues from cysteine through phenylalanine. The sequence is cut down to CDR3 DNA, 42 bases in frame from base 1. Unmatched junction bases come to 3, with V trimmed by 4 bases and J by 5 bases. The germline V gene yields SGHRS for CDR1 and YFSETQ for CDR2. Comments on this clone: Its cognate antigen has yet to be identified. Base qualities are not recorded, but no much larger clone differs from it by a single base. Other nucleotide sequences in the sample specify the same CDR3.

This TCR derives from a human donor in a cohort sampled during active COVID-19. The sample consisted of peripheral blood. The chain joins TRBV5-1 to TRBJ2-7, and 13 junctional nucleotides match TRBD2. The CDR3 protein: CASSTGLAGDEQYF. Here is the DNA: TGCGCCAGCAGCACCGGACTAGCGGGAGACGAGCAGTACTTC.